This TCR beta chain was sequenced during a study of blood T cells in healthy people across ages. Next came a second PCR, run for about 6 to 12 cycles, which used a sample-barcoded 5' primer along with a J-beta primer mix. Each CDR3 protein is one row after TCRdb ran MiXCR on the 5' RACE reads. In the table there are 1.5 million to 2 million distinct CDR3 sequences, about two fifths of which are singletons. The CDR3 length is 15 residues. V lost 3 bases to trimming and J lost 6 bases, with 16 bases between them. The germline CDR1 and CDR2 sequences are SGHTA and FQGNSA. Sequenced input: blood. The chain combines TRBV7-2 with TRBJ2-3; tentative D call: TRBD1 (6 bases). This TCR was sampled from a human donor in good health. The DNA for the CDR3 is TGTGCCAGCAGCTTGGGGACACCAAATGCCGATACGCAGTATTTT. This sequence encodes CASSLGTPNADTQYF.